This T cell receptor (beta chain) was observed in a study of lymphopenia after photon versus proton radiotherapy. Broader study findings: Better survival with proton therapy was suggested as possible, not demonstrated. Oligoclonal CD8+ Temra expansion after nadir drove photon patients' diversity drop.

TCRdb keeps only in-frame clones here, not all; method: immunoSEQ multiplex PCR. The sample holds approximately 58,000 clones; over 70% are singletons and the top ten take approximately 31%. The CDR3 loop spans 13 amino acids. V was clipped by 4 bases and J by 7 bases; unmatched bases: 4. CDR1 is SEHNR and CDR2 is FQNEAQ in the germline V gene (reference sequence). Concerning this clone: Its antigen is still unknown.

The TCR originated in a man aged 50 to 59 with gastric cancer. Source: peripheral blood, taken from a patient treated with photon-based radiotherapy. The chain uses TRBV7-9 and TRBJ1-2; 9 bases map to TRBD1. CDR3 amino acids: CASSSTGGRGYTF. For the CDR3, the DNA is TGTGCCAGCAGCTCGACAGGGGGACGTGGCTACACCTTC. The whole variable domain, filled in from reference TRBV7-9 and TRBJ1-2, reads DTGVSQNPRHKITKRGQNVTFRCDPISEHNRLYWYRQTLGQGPEFLTYFQNEAQLEKSRLLSDRFSAERPKGSFSTLEIQRTEQGDSAMYLCASSSTGGRGYTFGSGTRLTVV.